This T cell receptor (beta chain) was sequenced in a study of T cell repertoires in cytomegalovirus infection. The germline V gene has CDR1 SEHNR and CDR2 FQNEAQ (reference sequence). V lost 0 bases to trimming and J lost 1 base, with 17 bases between them. CDR3 size: 18 residues. TCRdb re-called the reads through MiXCR, storing one row per CDR3 protein. The sample includes about 310,000 distinct CDR3 sequences, 25% of them seen just once. Study-level findings and limits: The cumulative frequency of public TCR beta families distinguished individuals who carried CMV together with the relevant HLA.

This clonotype appeared a few times. The target antigen is unknown. The chain employs TRBV7-9 and TRBJ2-3; D possibly corresponds to TRBD1 (5 bases). This clonotype was obtained from a human donor in good health (CMV status not recorded). Some clones in this sample may be carry-over from other donors' samples. The sequencing used cultured PBMCs, collected from culture after CMV antigen stimulation. The CDR3 region is CASSLALRTEGGTDTQYF. The CDR3 DNA sequence: TGTGCCAGCAGCTTAGCGCTTAGAACCGAAGGGGGCACAGATACGCAGTATTTT. Drawing the rest from reference TRBV7-9 and TRBJ2-3, the complete variable domain is DTGVSQNPRHKITKRGQNVTFRCDPISEHNRLYWYRQTLGQGPEFLTYFQNEAQLEKSRLLSDRFSAERPKGSFSTLEIQRTEQGDSAMYLCASSLALRTEGGTDTQYFGPGTRLTVL.